The clone carrying this T cell receptor beta chain was observed many times. TCRdb re-called the PCR reads with MiXCR, one entry per CDR3 protein. There are more than 550,000 distinct CDR3 sequences in the sample; around 25% occur only once, and about 0.8% lies in the top ten. This sample is drawn from a study of molecular identifiers for immune sequencing clone quantification. The CDR3 spans 17 residues. J gave up 3 bases and V 5 bases, and 8 bases lay outside the gene matches. CDR1 and CDR2 from the germline V gene are SGHAT and FQNNGV. This receptor was taken from a human donor in good health. Some libraries in this study had Jurkat cell RNA spiked in. This rearrangement joins TRBV11-2 to TRBJ2-2; 11 bases line up with TRBD2. Sequenced sample: naive CD8+ T cells from blood, with Jurkat cell RNA spiked in. Noted subset: FACS-sorted CD8+CD4-CCR7+CD45RA+ naive T cells. CDR3 DNA: TGTGCCAGCAGCCGTACTAGCGGGAGAACGGACACCGGGGAGCTGTTTTTT. Its translation is CASSRTSGRTDTGELFF.